Listed here are 14 T cell receptor beta chains from one sample, sequenced in a study of cytomegalovirus exposure and HLA in healthy donors. The PCR was carried out with 60 Vbeta primers and 13 Jbeta primers. Repertoires were generated with immunoSEQ multiplex PCR, while TCRdb's copy carries only in-frame clones and drops some. This table holds fewer than 200,000 clones, approximately 78% found once. The sample taken for sequencing was PBMCs. These receptors came from a woman younger than 35 in good health and CMV-seronegative.

This clone was recorded a few times. Relative to the germline gene, one junction end is altered; a read error may explain this. The chain joins TRBV7-9 to TRBJ2-3; 7 bases are shared with TRBD1. CDR3 length: 13 amino acids. Germline V CDR1 and CDR2: SEHNR, FQNEAQ (reference sequence). CDR3 in DNA: TGTGCCAGCAGCTCAGGACAGGTCCGCGTCCTCCCTTTT. Translation: CASSSGQVRVLPF.

The V gene is TRBV5-6, the J gene TRBJ2-3; weak D call: TRBD1 (6 bases). V was shortened by 6 bases and J by 2 bases, with 16 bases between the two germline ends. The CDR3 has 15 residues. Germline V gives CDR1 SGHDT, CDR2 YYEEEE. CDR3 loop: CASTLGAGFTDTQYF. The CDR3 nucleotides are TGTGCCAGCACCCTGGGGGCAGGATTCACAGATACGCAGTATTTT.

The chain carries TRBV4-3 and TRBJ2-4; D is unclear. Germline CDR1 LGHNA, CDR2 YSLEER. V was pared by 0 bases and J by 3 bases, with 9 bases between. CDR3 length: 15 residues. The DNA for the CDR3 is TGCGCCAGCAGCCAAGATGGCCAGATCAAAAACATTCAGTACTTC. Amino acids: CASSQDGQIKNIQYF.

V is TRBV25-1 and J is TRBJ1-1; a possible D gene is TRBD1 (5 bases). The V gene lost 4 bases and the J gene lost 10 bases, with 16 bases spanning the gap. The CDR3 is made up of 13 amino acids. The germline CDR1 and CDR2 sequences are MGHDK and SYGVNS. CDR3 sequence (DNA): TGTGCCAGCAGTGGCGGGACGCCACTTTCAGCTTTCTTT. It is translated as CASSGGTPLSAFF.

The V gene is TRBV4-2, the J gene TRBJ2-5, with D perhaps TRBD2 (6 bases). With the DNA end fitting TRBJ2-7 better, the J assignment may be wrong. In germline, CDR1 is LGHNA, CDR2 YNFKEQ. This CDR3 region has 14 residues. The CDR3 DNA reads TGTGCCAGCAGCTACAAGACTAGTATGGACGAGCAGTACTTC. This gives the protein CASSYKTSMDEQYF.

V is TRBV14 and J is TRBJ2-7; D is possibly TRBD2 (6 bases). This CDR3 comprises 15 residues. In germline, CDR1 is SGHDN, CDR2 FVKESK. Trimming took off 5 bases at V and 3 bases at J, with 17 bases between the two ends. The CDR3 spells CASSGTSGRVYEQYF. CDR3 sequence (DNA): TGTGCCAGCAGCGGGACCAGCGGGCGAGTCTACGAGCAGTACTTC.

The genes are TRBV19 and TRBJ2-7; 9 bases agree with TRBD2. CDR1 is LNHDA and CDR2 is SQIVND in the germline V gene (reference sequence). V shed 4 bases and J 5 bases; nucleotides not matched to a gene: 6. This CDR3 has 14 residues. The CDR3 loop reads CASSTPGLANEQYF. Here the CDR3 DNA reads TGTGCCAGTAGTACGCCGGGACTAGCAAACGAGCAGTACTTC.

This rearrangement joins TRBV19 to TRBJ1-4; 8 bases line up with TRBD1. The CDR3 loop spans 12 amino acids. Trimming at V came to 4 bases and at J to 11 bases, leaving 3 bases not matched to a gene. Germline V gene lookup returns CDR1 LNHDA and CDR2 SQIVND (reference sequence). CDR3 nucleotides: TGTGCCAGTAGTACAAGACAGGGGAAACTGTTTTTT. This codes for CASSTRQGKLFF.

The rearrangement links TRBV5-1 to TRBJ2-5; TRBD2 might be the D (5 bases). The J call is uncertain, as TRBJ2-7 better fits the DNA end. Germline V gene sequence: CDR1 SGHRS, CDR2 YFSETQ. The CDR3 has 13 residues. CDR3 DNA sequence: TGCGCCAGCAGCTTGGCAGAGGGCTACGAGCAGTACTTC. This translates into CASSLAEGYEQYF.

This sequence joins TRBV5-1 and TRBJ2-1; TRBD2 matches 8 bases. Looked up from germline, CDR1 is SGHRS and CDR2 is YFSETQ. J lost 6 bases, V lost 4 bases, and 12 bases had no gene match. The CDR3 length is 16 residues. CDR3 nucleotide sequence: TGCGCCAGCAGCCCGCTCCCGGGACTAGGTGGCAATGAGCAGTTCTTC. Amino acid sequence: CASSPLPGLGGNEQFF.

This clone has a handful of counts. V and J are TRBV14 and TRBJ2-3; D possibly corresponds to TRBD2 (5 bases). Per germline, CDR1 SGHDN and CDR2 FVKESK. Trimming stripped 4 bases from V and 1 base from J, with 21 bases between. CDR3 length equals 18 residues. Here the CDR3 reads CASSPDIRGLAGTDTQYF. The CDR3 bases are TGTGCCAGCAGCCCCGATATAAGAGGGCTAGCAGGCACAGATACGCAGTATTTT.

The chain recombines TRBV30 with TRBJ2-7; 8 nucleotides match TRBD2. Germline trimming cut 3 bases from V and 8 bases from J; bases unmatched to any gene: 9. Germline V gene lookup returns CDR1 GTSNPN and CDR2 SVGIG (reference sequence). The CDR3 length is 13 residues. The CDR3 bases are TGTGCCTGGAGAGTAGCGGGGACCCCTCAGCAGTACTTC. It is translated as CAWRVAGTPQQYF.

The genes are TRBV7-9 and TRBJ2-2; 10 bases map to TRBD2. The CDR3 is 15 residues long. Germline V gene lookup returns CDR1 SEHNR and CDR2 FQNEAQ (reference sequence). V shed 4 bases, J shed 4 bases, and the junction held 3 bases outside the gene matches. In DNA form, the CDR3 reads TGTGCCAGCAGCTACCGGACTAGCGGCACCGGGGAGCTGTTTTTT. It codes for CASSYRTSGTGELFF.

This clone occurred a few times. The chain links TRBV7-2 to TRBJ2-5, with D possibly TRBD2 on 6 matching bases. The length of the CDR3 is 15 residues. Germline lookup yields CDR1 SGHTA and CDR2 FQGNSA. V was clipped by 1 base and J by 5 bases, with 14 bases between them. CDR3 sequence: CASSLDYRRGETQYF. DNA for the CDR3: TGTGCCAGCAGCTTAGACTACAGGAGGGGCGAGACCCAGTACTTC.